This paragraph covers one T cell receptor (beta chain) sequence. This sample was included in a study of type 1 regulatory T cells. Looking at the study overall: This in vitro CD4 product, T-allo10, is enriched for Tr1 cells and alloantigen-specific.

TCRdb called the reads again in MiXCR, with one record for every CDR3 protein. The sample yields about 100,000 distinct CDR3 sequences, roughly 28% seen once. The sequence came from a human donor in good health. Specimen: CD4+ T cells, either the whole sample or a sorted fraction (not recorded which).

This chain's CDR3 is CASSEYQNSANTGELFF. CDR3 sequence (DNA): TGTGCCAGCAGTGAATACCAGAACAGCGCGAACACCGGGGAGCTGTTTTTT. The chain couples TRBV25-1 to TRBJ2-2; D is unresolved. The V and J ends lost 0 bases and 0 bases respectively, with 11 bases between them. The CDR3 totals 17 residues. Germline-derived CDR1 and CDR2 are MGHDK and SYGVNS.